The 20 T cell receptor beta chains given below trace back to one sample, sequenced in a study of blood T cells in healthy people across ages. Next came a second PCR, run for about 7 to 12 cycles, which used a sample-barcoded 5' primer along with a J-beta primer mix. TCRdb itself ran the 5' RACE reads through MiXCR, one entry per CDR3 protein. Here the sample spans roughly 1.4 million distinct CDR3 sequences, approximately 60% being singletons. The sequencing sample was made of blood. These receptors were collected from a man between 18 and 35 years old in good health.

CDR3 amino acids: CASVSAVTEAFF. The CDR3 DNA sequence: TGTGCCAGCGTCTCGGCTGTTACTGAAGCTTTCTTT. The chain uses TRBV12-3 or TRBV12-4 and TRBJ1-1; D gene unclear. V dropped 8 bases and J dropped 5 bases, with 12 bases sitting between them. The CDR3 has 12 amino acids.

Note on this clonotype: The CDR3 end shows no conserved phenylalanine or tryptophan, and so a read error is likely. This chain joins TRBV5-1 and TRBJ1-1; D may be TRBD1 (6 bases). The germline CDR1 and CDR2 sequences are SGHRS and YFSETQ. The CDR3 covers 15 residues. The V end lost 0 bases, the J end lost 5 bases, and 14 bases lay between the germline ends. In nucleotides, the CDR3 is TGCGCCAGCAGCTTGGTGGGCGGAGGGGGTACTGAAGCTTTCTCT. This translates into CASSLVGGGGTEAFS.

The J gene is TRBJ2-7, the V gene TRBV28; possible D gene TRBD1, 5 bases. Germline assignment: CDR1 MDHEN and CDR2 SYDVKM. Trimming removed 3 bases at V and 3 bases at J, with 18 bases between. The CDR3 sequence is 16 residues long. CDR3 nucleotides: TGTGCCAGCAGTTTCTCAGGGTATCTGAGAAGCTACGAGCAGTACTTC. Encoded protein: CASSFSGYLRSYEQYF.

The gene calls are TRBV4-3 and TRBJ2-7; no firm D call. The CDR3 consists of 15 residues. The germline V gene encodes CDR1 LGHNA and CDR2 YSLEER. V lost 0 bases and J 0 bases, leaving 9 bases between the germline ends. The CDR3 reads CASSQDLDDSYEQYF. The CDR3 DNA follows: TGCGCCAGCAGCCAAGATCTTGACGACTCCTACGAGCAGTACTTC.

With regard to this clonotype: Given a much more abundant clone one base away, this may be a read error. The gene calls are TRBV20-1 and TRBJ1-4; D is uncertain. Germline lookup yields CDR1 DFQATT and CDR2 SNEGSKA (reference sequence). V dropped 3 bases and J dropped 4 bases, with 15 bases sitting between them. CDR3 length: 15 residues. This CDR3 reads CSARALSGFNEKLFF. CDR3 nucleotide sequence: TGCAGTGCTAGGGCCCTCAGTGGGTTTAATGAAAAACTGTTTTTT.

The chain employs TRBV7-9 and TRBJ2-1; 10 bases align to TRBD2. The length of the CDR3 is 18 residues. The V and J ends lost 1 base and 4 bases, in that order; junction bases with no gene match: 10. CDR1 is SEHNR and CDR2 is FQNEAQ in the germline V gene (reference sequence). This CDR3 is CASSLDHGTSALYNEQFF. The CDR3 DNA follows: TGTGCCAGCAGCTTAGATCATGGGACTAGCGCACTATACAATGAGCAGTTCTTC.

The chain has TRBV20-1 and TRBJ1-4; D unresolved. This CDR3 comprises 12 residues. Germline V CDR1 and CDR2: DFQATT, SNEGSKA (reference sequence). The V and J ends lost 6 bases and 5 bases respectively, with 10 bases between them. The CDR3 nucleotides are TGCAGTGCCAGGCCCGGGAATGAAAAACTGTTTTTT. Its translation: CSARPGNEKLFF.

This clonotype was observed a handful of times. This rearrangement joins TRBV27 to TRBJ2-1; D is possibly TRBD2 (7 bases). The CDR3 contains 15 residues. In germline, CDR1 is MNHEY, CDR2 SMNVEV (reference sequence). V lost 5 bases and J lost 4, with 15 bases in between. For the CDR3, the DNA is TGTGCCAGCAGTCCGGGGGGCGCGGGGTACAATGAGCAGTTCTTC. Translating gives CASSPGGAGYNEQFF.

The chain employs TRBV27 and TRBJ2-5, with 10 bases identical to TRBD2. Germline-derived CDR1 and CDR2 are MNHEY and SMNVEV (reference sequence). The ends lost 1 base at V and 4 bases at J; junction bases unmatched: 6. The CDR3 has 16 residues. Here the CDR3 DNA reads TGTGCCAGCAGTTTATACGTAGGACTAGCGGCAGAGACCCAGTACTTC. Translated, it gives CASSLYVGLAAETQYF.

The CDR3 spells CSASRGAYQPQHF. CDR3 DNA sequence: TGCAGTGCTAGTCGAGGGGCTTATCAGCCCCAGCATTTT. The V call is TRBV20-1, the J call TRBJ1-5; perhaps TRBD1 as D (5 bases). The CDR3 sequence is 13 residues long. Germline CDR1 reads DFQATT; CDR2 reads SNEGSKA (reference sequence). V lost 3 bases and J lost 5, with 11 bases in between.

This clonotype has only one observation. The rearrangement joins TRBV7-2 to TRBJ1-5; TRBD1 matches at 7 bases. The CDR3 is 14 amino acids. Unmatched junction bases numbered 4, after V lost 6 bases and J lost 2 bases. The germline gives CDR1 SGHTA, CDR2 FQGNSA. The CDR3 DNA reads TGTGCCAGCAGATATGGGACAGGCAATCAGCCCCAGCATTTT. Translated, it gives CASRYGTGNQPQHF.

There are a few counts of this clonotype. The chain recombines TRBV28 with TRBJ2-4, with D perhaps assigned TRBD1 or TRBD2 (6 bases each). Germline-derived CDR1 and CDR2 are MDHEN and SYDVKM. The germline V and J ends were trimmed by 5 bases and 12 bases, with 23 bases remaining between them. The CDR3 covers 15 residues. The CDR3 loop is CASSTRRGPQRGQYF. DNA of the CDR3: TGTGCCAGCAGTACCCGTCGGGGGCCCCAAAGGGGTCAGTACTTC.

The table lists this clonotype with a few counts. This chain connects TRBV6-1 to TRBJ2-1; TRBD1 might be the D (5 bases). The V and J ends lost 8 bases and 8 bases respectively, with 7 bases between them. The germline V gene has CDR1 MNHNS and CDR2 SASEGT. This CDR3 comprises 10 residues. CDR3 sequence (DNA): TGTGCCAGCTGGGGCGATGAGCAGTTCTTC. As protein: CASWGDEQFF.

The rearrangement uses TRBV6-2 or TRBV6-3 and TRBJ2-1, with 9 bases fitting TRBD2. The junction had 5 bases not matched to a gene; V was cut back by 10 bases and J by 4 bases. CDR3 size: 13 residues. Germline V lookup: CDR1 MNHEY, CDR2 SVGEGT. This CDR3 reads CAIAGGGYNEQFF. In DNA, the CDR3 is TGTGCCATTGCGGGAGGGGGTTACAATGAGCAGTTCTTC.

The sample holds a few counts of this clonotype. V is TRBV4-1 and J is TRBJ2-1; 8 bases fit TRBD1. In germline, CDR1 is MGHRA, CDR2 YSYEKL. V lost 4 bases, J lost 4 bases, and 6 bases stayed unmatched. The CDR3 extends over 15 amino acids. CDR3 DNA sequence: TGCGCCAGCAGCCGAGGGGACAGGCCTTACAATGAGCAGTTCTTC. Residues: CASSRGDRPYNEQFF.

The chain is built from TRBV5-1 and TRBJ1-2; 7 bases are a match to TRBD1. The CDR3 runs 14 residues. Germline V gene data show CDR1 as SGHRS and CDR2 as YFSETQ. V lost 4 bases, J lost 3 bases, and 6 bases stayed unmatched. CDR3 sequence (DNA): TGCGCCAGCAGCCCCTCAGGGGGGGACTATGGCTACACCTTC. Translation gives CASSPSGGDYGYTF.

Only a few counts were recorded for this clonotype. The CDR3 protein is CSAARQVNTEAFF. In nucleotides, the CDR3 is TGCAGTGCGGCGAGGCAAGTGAACACTGAAGCTTTCTTT. The V gene is TRBV20-1, the J gene TRBJ1-1; D uncertain. Trimming left V 6 bases short and J 0 bases short, with 11 bases between. In germline, CDR1 is DFQATT, CDR2 SNEGSKA (reference sequence). The CDR3 sequence is 13 residues long.

This clonotype has a handful of counts. This chain uses TRBV27 with TRBJ2-7; 7 bases are a match to TRBD2. Trimming at V came to 2 bases and at J to 2 bases, leaving 6 bases not matched to a gene. CDR1 and CDR2 from the germline V gene are MNHEY and SMNVEV (reference sequence). CDR3 length equals 15 residues. The CDR3 reads CASSLLAARTYEQYF. CDR3 in DNA: TGTGCCAGCAGTTTACTAGCGGCTCGTACCTACGAGCAGTACTTC.

The chain couples TRBV12-5 to TRBJ2-7; 8 nucleotides agree with TRBD2. Germline V gives CDR1 LGHNT, CDR2 FRNRAP. The V segment lost 5 bases and the J segment 3 bases; nucleotides outside the gene matches: 9. CDR3 size: 15 residues. CDR3 DNA sequence: TGTGCTAGTGGTCCTAGCAGCGGGAGTGTCTACGAGCAGTACTTC. This encodes CASGPSSGSVYEQYF.

The CDR3 coding sequence is TGTGCCAGCAGTTACTCCCTCACTAGCGGGGGAAACCAAGAGACCCAGTACTTC. It translates to CASSYSLTSGGNQETQYF. The chain joins TRBV6-2 or TRBV6-3 to TRBJ2-5, with 11 bases lining up with TRBD2. V lost 0 bases to trimming and J lost 0 bases; unmatched junction nucleotides: 6. The V gene's germline CDR1 is MNHEY and CDR2 SVGEGT. The CDR3 has 18 amino acids.